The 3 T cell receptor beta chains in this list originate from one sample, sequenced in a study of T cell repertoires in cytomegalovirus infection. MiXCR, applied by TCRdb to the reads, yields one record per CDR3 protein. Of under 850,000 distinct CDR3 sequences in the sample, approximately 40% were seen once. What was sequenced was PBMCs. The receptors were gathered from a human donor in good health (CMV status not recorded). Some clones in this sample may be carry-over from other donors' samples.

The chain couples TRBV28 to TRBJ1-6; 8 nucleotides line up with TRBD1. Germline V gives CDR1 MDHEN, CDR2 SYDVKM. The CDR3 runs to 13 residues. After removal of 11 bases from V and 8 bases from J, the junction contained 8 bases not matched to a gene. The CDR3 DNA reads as TGTGCCGCATGGGGACAGGAACATTCACCCCTCCACTTT. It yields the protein CAAWGQEHSPLHF.

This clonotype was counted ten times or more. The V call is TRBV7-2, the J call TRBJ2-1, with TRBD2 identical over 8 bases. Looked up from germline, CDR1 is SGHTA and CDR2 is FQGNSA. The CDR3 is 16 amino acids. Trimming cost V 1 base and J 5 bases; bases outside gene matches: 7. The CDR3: CASSLVSGGAHNEQFF. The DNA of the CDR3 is TGTGCCAGCAGCTTAGTGTCGGGAGGGGCCCACAATGAGCAGTTCTTC. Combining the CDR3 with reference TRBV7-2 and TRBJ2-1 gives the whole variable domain GAGVSQSPSNKVTEKGKDVELRCDPISGHTALYWYRQSLGQGLEFLIYFQGNSAPDKSGLPSDRFSAERTGGSVSTLTIQRTQQEDSAVYLCASSLVSGGAHNEQFFGPGTRLTVL.

CDR3 nucleotides: TGTGCCAGCAGCTTAGGGCGTCAGGGAAATTCACCCCTCCACTTT. It codes for CASSLGRQGNSPLHF. The V and J genes are TRBV7-6 and TRBJ1-6; D perhaps matches TRBD1 (5 bases). V lost 1 base, J lost 7 bases, and 11 bases lay in between. Germline V gives CDR1 SGHVS, CDR2 FNYEAQ. The CDR3 has 15 amino acids.